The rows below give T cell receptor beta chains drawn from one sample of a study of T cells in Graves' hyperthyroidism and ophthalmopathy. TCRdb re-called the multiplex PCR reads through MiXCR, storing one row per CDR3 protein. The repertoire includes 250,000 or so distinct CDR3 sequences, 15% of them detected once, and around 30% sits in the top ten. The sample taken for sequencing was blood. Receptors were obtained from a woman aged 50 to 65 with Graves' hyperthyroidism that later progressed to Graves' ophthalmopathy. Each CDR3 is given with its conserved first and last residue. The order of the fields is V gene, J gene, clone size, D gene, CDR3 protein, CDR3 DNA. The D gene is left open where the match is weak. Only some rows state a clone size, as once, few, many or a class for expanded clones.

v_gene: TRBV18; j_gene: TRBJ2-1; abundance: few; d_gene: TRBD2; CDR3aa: CASSHYAASGRAHEQFF; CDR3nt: TGTGCCAGCTCCCACTATGCGGCTAGCGGGAGGGCCCATGAGCAGTTCTTC
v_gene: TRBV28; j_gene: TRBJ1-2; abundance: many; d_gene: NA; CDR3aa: CASSELSNYGYTF; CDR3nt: TGTGCCAGCAGTGAACTTTCTAACTATGGCTACACCTTC
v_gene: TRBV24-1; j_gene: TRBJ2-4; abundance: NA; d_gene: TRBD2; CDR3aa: CATSDSRTSGNIQYF; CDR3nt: TGTGCCACCAGTGATTCTAGGACTAGTGGGAACATTCAGTACTTC
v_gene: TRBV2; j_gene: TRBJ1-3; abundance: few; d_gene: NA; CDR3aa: CASSEQVWQERNTIYF; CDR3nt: TGTGCCAGCAGTGAACAAGTTTGGCAGGAACGAAACACCATATATTTT
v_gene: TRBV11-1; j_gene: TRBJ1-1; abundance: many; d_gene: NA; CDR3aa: CASSHGSEEMNTEAFF; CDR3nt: TGTGCCAGCAGCCACGGAAGTGAGGAAATGAACACTGAAGCTTTCTTT
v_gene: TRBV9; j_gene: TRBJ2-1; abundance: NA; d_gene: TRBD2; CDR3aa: CASSVVSGSSYNEQFF; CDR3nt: TGTGCCAGCAGCGTAGTTAGCGGGAGTAGCTACAATGAGCAGTTCTTC
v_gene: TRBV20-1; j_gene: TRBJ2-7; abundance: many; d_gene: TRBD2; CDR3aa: CSASELAGARYDEQYF; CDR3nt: TGCAGTGCTAGCGAACTAGCGGGAGCGCGCTACGACGAGCAGTACTTC
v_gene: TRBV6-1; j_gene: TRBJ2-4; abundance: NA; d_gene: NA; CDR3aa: CASSEGGTAKNIQYF; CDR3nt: TGTGCCAGCAGTGAAGGAGGGACAGCCAAAAACATTCAGTACTTC
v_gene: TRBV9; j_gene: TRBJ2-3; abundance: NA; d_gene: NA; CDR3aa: CASSVEVKGWDTQYF; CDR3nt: TGTGCCAGCAGCGTAGAGGTCAAGGGATGGGATACGCAGTATTTT
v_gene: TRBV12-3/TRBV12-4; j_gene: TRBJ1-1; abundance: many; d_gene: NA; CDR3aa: CASSLGRESTEAFF; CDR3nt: TGTGCCAGCAGTTTGGGCAGGGAGAGCACTGAAGCTTTCTTT
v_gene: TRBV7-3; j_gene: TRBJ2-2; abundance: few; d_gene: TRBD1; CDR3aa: CASSSRTGPGELFF; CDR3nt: TGTGCCAGCAGCTCCCGGACAGGGCCCGGGGAGCTGTTTTTT
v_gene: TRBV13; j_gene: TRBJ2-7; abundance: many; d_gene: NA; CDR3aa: CASSLKGAGGYEQYF; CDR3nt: TGTGCCAGCAGCTTAAAGGGCGCAGGTGGTTACGAGCAGTACTTC
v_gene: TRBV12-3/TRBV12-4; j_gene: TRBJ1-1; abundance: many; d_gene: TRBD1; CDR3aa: CASSFGQGAFEAFF; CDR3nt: TGTGCCAGCAGTTTTGGGCAGGGGGCCTTTGAAGCTTTCTTT
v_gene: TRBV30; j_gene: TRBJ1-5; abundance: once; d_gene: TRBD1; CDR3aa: CAWSLGQAENQPQHF; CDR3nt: TGTGCCTGGAGTTTAGGACAGGCTGAGAATCAGCCCCAGCATTTT
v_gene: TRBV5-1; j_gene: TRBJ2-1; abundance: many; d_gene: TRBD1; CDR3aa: CASSSQGAGTPNEQFF; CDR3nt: TGCGCCAGCAGCTCACAGGGGGCTGGGACCCCCAATGAGCAGTTCTTC
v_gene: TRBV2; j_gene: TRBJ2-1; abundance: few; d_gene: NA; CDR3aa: CASIGGYNEQFF; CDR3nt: TGTGCCAGCATTGGGGGCTACAATGAGCAGTTCTTC
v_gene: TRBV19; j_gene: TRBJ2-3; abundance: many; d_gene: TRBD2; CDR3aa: CASSRLAGLTDTQYF; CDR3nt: TGTGCCAGTAGTCGGCTAGCGGGACTCACAGATACGCAGTATTTT
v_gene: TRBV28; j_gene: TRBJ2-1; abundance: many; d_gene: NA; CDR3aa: CASSFSFKGYNEQFF; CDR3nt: TGTGCCAGCAGTTTCTCCTTTAAGGGTTACAATGAGCAGTTCTTC
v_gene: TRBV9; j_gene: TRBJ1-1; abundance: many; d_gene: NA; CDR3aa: CASSPEGRNTEAFF; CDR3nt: TGTGCCAGCAGCCCAGAAGGTCGGAACACTGAAGCTTTCTTT
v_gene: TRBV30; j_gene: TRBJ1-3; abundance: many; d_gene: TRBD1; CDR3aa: CAWTGGSGNTIYF; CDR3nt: TGTGCCTGGACAGGGGGCTCAGGAAACACCATATATTTT
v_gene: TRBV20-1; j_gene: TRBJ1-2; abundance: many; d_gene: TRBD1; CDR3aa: CTSGGRGYTF; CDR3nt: TGCACCTCAGGGGGTAGGGGCTACACCTTC
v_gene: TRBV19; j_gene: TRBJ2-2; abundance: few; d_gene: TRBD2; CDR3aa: CASTQRGREYGELFF; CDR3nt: TGTGCCAGTACCCAACGGGGGAGGGAGTACGGGGAGCTGTTTTTT
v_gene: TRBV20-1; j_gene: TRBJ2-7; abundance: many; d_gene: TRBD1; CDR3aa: CSARDLTGGAYEQYF; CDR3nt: TGCAGTGCTAGAGACCTGACAGGGGGTGCCTACGAGCAGTACTTC
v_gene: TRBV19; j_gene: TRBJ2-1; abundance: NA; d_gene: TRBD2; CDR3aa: CASSISRTSGGLYNEQFF; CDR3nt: TGTGCCAGTAGTATAAGCAGGACTAGCGGGGGGCTATACAATGAGCAGTTCTTC
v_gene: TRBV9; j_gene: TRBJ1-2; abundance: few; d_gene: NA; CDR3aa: CASSVGGGTLLPYGYTF; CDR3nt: TGTGCCAGCAGCGTAGGAGGGGGGACCCTACTACCGTATGGCTACACCTTC
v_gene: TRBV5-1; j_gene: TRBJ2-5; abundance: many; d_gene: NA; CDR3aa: CASSRDNLYQETQYF; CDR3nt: TGCGCCAGCAGTAGGGACAACTTGTACCAAGAGACCCAGTACTTC
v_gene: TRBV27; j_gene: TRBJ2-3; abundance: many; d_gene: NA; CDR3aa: CASSPLGTTTDTQYF; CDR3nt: TGTGCCAGCAGCCCACTCGGGACGACAACAGATACGCAGTATTTT
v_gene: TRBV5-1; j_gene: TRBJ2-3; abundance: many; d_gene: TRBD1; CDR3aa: CASSTRDRGSTDTQYF; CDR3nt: TGCGCCAGCAGCACCCGGGACAGGGGATCCACAGATACGCAGTATTTT
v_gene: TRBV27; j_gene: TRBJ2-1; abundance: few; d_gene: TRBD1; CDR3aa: CASSRQGGRGVGEQFF; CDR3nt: TGTGCCAGCAGCCGACAGGGGGGCAGGGGGGTAGGTGAGCAGTTCTTC
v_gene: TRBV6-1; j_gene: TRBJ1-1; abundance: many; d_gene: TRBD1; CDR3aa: CASSRQGGTEAFF; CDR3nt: TGTGCCAGCAGTCGACAGGGTGGCACTGAAGCTTTCTTT
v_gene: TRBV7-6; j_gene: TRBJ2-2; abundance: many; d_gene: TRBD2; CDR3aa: CASSWLAEANTGELFF; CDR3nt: TGTGCCAGCAGCTGGCTAGCGGAGGCGAACACCGGGGAGCTGTTTTTT
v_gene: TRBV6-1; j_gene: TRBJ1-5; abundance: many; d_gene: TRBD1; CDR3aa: CASGGQDDQPQHF; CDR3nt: TGTGCCAGCGGGGGACAGGATGATCAGCCCCAGCATTTT
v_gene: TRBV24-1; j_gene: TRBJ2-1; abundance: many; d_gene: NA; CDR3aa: CATSDSDGRGSYNEQFF; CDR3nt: TGTGCCACCAGTGATTCGGACGGGAGAGGCTCCTACAATGAGCAGTTCTTC
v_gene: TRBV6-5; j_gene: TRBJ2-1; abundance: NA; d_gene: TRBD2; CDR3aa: CASSSGTIKQFF; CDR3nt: TGTGCCAGCAGTTCCGGGACTATCAAGCAGTTCTTC
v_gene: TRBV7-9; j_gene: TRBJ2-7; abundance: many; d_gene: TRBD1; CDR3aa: CASSLRTGGYEQYF; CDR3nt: TGTGCCAGCAGCTTAAGGACAGGAGGATACGAGCAGTACTTC
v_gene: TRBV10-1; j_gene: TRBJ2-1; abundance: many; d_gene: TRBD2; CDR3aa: CASSKLAGVNEQFF; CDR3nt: TGCGCCAGCAGTAAACTAGCGGGAGTAAATGAGCAGTTCTTC
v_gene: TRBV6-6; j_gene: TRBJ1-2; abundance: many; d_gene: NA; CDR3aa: CASSYSDLDHGYTF; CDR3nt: TGTGCCAGCAGTTACTCGGACCTGGACCATGGCTACACCTTC
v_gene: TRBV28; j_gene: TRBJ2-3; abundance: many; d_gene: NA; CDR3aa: CASSFSGGRTDTQYF; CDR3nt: TGTGCCAGCAGTTTTTCGGGTGGGCGGACAGATACGCAGTATTTT
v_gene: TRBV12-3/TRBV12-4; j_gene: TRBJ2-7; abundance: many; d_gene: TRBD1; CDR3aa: CASRRQGRSYEQYF; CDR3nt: TGTGCCAGCAGACGACAGGGGCGGTCCTACGAGCAGTACTTC
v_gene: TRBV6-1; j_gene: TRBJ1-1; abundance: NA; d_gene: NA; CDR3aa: CASAGGEVDTEAFF; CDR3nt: TGTGCCAGCGCCGGAGGGGAGGTTGACACTGAAGCTTTCTTT
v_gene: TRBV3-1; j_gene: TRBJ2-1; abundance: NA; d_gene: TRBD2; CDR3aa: CASSQVGGLAGGPVEQFF; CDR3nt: TGTGCCAGCAGCCAAGTGGGGGGACTAGCGGGAGGACCGGTTGAGCAGTTCTTC
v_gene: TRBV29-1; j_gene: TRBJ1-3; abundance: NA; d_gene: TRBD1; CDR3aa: CSVLGQYSGNTIYF; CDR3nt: TGCAGCGTTTTGGGACAGTACTCTGGAAACACCATATATTTT